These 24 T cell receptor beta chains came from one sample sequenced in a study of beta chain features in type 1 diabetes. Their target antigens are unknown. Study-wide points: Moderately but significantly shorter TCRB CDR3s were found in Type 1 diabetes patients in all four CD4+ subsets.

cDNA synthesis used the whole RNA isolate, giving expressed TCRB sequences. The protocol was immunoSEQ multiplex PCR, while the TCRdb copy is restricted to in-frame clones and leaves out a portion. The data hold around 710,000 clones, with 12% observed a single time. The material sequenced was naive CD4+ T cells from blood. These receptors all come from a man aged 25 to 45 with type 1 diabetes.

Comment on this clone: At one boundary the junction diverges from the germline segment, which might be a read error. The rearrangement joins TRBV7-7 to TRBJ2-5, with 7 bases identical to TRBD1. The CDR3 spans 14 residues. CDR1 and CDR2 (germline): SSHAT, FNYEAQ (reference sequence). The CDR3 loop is CASSSDRQPRTQYF. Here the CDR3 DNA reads TGTGCTAGCAGCTCGGACAGGCAACCAAGAACCCAGTACTTC. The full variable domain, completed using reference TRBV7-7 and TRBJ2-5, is GAGVSQSPRYKVTKRGQDVTLRCDPISSHATLYWYQQALGQGPEFLTYFNYEAQPDKSGLPSDRFSAERPEGSISTLTIQRTEQRDSAMYRCASSSDRQPRTQYFGPGTRLLVL.

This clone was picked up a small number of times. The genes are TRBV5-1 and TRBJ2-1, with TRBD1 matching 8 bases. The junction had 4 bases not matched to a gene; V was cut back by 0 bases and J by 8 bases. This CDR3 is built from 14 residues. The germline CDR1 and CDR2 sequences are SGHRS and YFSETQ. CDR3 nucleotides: TGCGCCAGCAGCTTGGCACAGGGGGTAGATGAGCAGTTCTTC. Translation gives CASSLAQGVDEQFF.

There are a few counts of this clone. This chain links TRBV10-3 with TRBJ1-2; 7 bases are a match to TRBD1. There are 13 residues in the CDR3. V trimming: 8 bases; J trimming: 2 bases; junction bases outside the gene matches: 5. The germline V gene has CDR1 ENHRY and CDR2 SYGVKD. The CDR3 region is CAIGKQGNYGYTF. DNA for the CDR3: TGTGCCATCGGGAAACAGGGGAACTATGGCTACACCTTC.

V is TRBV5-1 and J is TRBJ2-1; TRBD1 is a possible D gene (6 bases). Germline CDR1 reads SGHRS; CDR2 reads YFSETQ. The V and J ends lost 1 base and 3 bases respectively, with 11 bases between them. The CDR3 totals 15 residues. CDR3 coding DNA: TGCGCCAGCAGCTTGACAGGGATGAGCTACAATGAGCAGTTCTTC. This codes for CASSLTGMSYNEQFF.

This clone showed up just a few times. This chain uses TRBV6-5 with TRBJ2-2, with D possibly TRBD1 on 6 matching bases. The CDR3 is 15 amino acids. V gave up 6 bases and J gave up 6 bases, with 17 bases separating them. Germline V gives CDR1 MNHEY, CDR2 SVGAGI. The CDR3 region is CASRQGQGFAGELFF. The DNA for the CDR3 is TGTGCCAGCAGGCAGGGGCAGGGTTTCGCCGGGGAGCTGTTTTTT.

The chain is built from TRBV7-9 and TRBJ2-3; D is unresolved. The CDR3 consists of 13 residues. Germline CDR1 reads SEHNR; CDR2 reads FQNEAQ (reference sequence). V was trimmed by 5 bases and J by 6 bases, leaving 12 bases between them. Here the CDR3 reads CASSPVADDTQYF. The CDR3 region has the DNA TGTGCCAGCAGCCCCGTAGCTGACGATACGCAGTATTTT.

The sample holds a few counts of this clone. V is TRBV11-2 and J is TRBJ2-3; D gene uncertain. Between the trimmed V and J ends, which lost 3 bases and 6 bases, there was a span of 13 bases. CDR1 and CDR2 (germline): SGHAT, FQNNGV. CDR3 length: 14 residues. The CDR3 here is CASSFYTDGDTQYF. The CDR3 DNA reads TGTGCCAGCAGCTTTTACACGGATGGGGATACGCAGTATTTT.

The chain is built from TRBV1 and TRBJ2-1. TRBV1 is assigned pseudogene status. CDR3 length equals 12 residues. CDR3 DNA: TGCACCAGCAGCCAAGATGATGCTGAGCAGTTCTTC. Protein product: CTSSQDDAEQFF.

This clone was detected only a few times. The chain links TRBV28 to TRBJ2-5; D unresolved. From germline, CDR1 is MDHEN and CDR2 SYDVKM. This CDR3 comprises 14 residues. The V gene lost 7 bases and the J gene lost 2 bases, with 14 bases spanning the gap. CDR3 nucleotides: TGTGCCAGCACCCCGACGGGCAGGCAAGAGACCCAGTACTTC. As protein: CASTPTGRQETQYF.

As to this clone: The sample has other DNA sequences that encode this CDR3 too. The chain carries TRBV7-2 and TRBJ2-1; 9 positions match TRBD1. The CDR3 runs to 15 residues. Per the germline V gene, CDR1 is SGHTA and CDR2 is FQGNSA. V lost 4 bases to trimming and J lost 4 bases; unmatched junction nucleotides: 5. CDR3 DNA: TGTGCCAGCAGCTACGGACAGGGGAGTTACAATGAGCAGTTCTTC. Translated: CASSYGQGSYNEQFF.

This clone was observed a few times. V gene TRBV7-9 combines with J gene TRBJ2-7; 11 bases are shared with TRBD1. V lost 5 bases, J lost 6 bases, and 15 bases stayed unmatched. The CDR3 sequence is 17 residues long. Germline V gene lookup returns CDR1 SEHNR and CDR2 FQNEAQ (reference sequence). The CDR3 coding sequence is TGTGCCAGCAGCCAGGGCGGACAGGGGGCGCGTTTCTCCGAGCAGTACTTC. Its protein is CASSQGGQGARFSEQYF. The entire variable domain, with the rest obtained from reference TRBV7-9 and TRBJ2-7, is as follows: DTGVSQNPRHKITKRGQNVTFRCDPISEHNRLYWYRQTLGQGPEFLTYFQNEAQLEKSRLLSDRFSAERPKGSFSTLEIQRTEQGDSAMYLCASSQGGQGARFSEQYFGPGTRLTVT.

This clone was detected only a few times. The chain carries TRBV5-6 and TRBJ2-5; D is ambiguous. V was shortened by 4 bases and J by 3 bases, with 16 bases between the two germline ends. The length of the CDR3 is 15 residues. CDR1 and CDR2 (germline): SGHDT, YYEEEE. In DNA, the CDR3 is TGTGCCAGCAGCCTCCCCGGTGACCGGAAAGAGACCCAGTACTTC. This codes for CASSLPGDRKETQYF.

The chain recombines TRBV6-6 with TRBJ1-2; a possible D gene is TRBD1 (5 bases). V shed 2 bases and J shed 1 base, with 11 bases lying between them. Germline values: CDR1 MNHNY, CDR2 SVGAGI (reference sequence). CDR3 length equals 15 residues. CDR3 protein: CASSYGDGRNYGYTF. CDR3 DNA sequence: TGTGCCAGCAGTTACGGGGACGGACGTAACTATGGCTACACCTTC.

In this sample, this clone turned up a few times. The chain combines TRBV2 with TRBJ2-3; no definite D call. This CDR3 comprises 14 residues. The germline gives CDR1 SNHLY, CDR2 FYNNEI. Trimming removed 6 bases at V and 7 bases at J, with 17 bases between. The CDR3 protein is CASSLGPAIHTQYF. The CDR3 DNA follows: TGTGCCAGCAGCCTGGGTCCAGCGATCCATACGCAGTATTTT.

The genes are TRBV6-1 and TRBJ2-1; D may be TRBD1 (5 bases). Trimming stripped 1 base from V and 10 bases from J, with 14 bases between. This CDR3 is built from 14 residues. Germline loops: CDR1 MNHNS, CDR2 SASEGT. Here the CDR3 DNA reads TGTGCCAGCAGTGAAGTCTCGGACAACATAGAGCAGTTCTTC. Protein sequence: CASSEVSDNIEQFF.

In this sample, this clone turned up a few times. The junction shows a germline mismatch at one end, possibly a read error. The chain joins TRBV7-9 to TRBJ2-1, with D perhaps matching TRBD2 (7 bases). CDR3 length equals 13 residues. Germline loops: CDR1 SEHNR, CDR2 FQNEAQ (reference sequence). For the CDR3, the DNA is TGTGCCAGCAGCTTTTATCCCGGAGAAGGGGGGGTCTTC. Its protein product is CASSFYPGEGGVF. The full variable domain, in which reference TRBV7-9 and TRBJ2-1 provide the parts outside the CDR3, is DTGVSQNPRHKITKRGQNVTFRCDPISEHNRLYWYRQTLGQGPEFLTYFQNEAQLEKSRLLSDRFSAERPKGSFSTLEIQRTEQGDSAMYLCASSFYPGEGGVFGPGTRLTVL.

The CDR3 nucleotides are TGCGCCAGCAGCCAAGGGGCGATCCGGGGGAATGCCCATTCACCCCTCCACTTT. Amino acids: CASSQGAIRGNAHSPLHF. The rearrangement uses TRBV4-3 and TRBJ1-6, with D perhaps matching TRBD1 (5 bases). This CDR3 has 18 residues. Trimming shortened V by 1 base and J by 8 bases, and 21 bases separated the two germline ends. Germline lookup yields CDR1 LGHNA and CDR2 YSLEER.

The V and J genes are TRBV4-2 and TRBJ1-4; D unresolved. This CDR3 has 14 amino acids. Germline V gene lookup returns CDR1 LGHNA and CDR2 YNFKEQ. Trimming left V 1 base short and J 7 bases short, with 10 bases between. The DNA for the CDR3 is TGTGCCAGCAGCCAAGGCGGCTGGGCTGAAAAACTGTTTTTT. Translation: CASSQGGWAEKLFF.

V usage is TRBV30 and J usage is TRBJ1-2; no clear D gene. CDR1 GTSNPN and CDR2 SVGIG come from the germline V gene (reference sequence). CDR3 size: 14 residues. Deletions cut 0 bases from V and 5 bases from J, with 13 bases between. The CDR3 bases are TGTGCCTGGAGTGTACCGGTACGATGGTATGGCTACACCTTC. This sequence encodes CAWSVPVRWYGYTF.

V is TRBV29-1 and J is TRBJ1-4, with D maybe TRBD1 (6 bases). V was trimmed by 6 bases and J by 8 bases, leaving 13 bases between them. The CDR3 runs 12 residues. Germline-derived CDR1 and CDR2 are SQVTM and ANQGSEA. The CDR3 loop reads CSVAGEGEKLFF. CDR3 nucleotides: TGCAGCGTGGCAGGGGAGGGAGAAAAACTGTTTTTT.

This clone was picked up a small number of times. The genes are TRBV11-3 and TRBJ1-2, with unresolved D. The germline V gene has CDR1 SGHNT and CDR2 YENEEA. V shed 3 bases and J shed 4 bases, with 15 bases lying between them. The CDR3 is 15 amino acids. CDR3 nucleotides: TGTGCCAGCAGCTTGAGTTTAGGAACTTTCTATGGCTACACCTTC. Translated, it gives CASSLSLGTFYGYTF.

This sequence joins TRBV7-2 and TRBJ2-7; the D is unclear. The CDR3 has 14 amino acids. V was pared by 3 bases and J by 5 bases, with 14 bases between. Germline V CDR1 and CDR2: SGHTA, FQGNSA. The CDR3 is CASSLSLGSHEQYF. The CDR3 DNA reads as TGTGCCAGCAGCTTGAGCTTAGGGTCCCACGAGCAGTACTTC. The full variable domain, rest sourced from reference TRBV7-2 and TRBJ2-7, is GAGVSQSPSNKVTEKGKDVELRCDPISGHTALYWYRQSLGQGLEFLIYFQGNSAPDKSGLPSDRFSAERTGGSVSTLTIQRTQQEDSAVYLCASSLSLGSHEQYFGPGTRLTVT.

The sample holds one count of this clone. DNA for the CDR3: TGTGCCAGCAGCTTAAGGGTAGGGGACTATGGCTACACCTTC. Amino acids: CASSLRVGDYGYTF. This sequence joins TRBV7-6 and TRBJ1-2; tentative D call: TRBD1 (5 bases). This CDR3 contains 14 residues. Trimming took 2 bases from V and 3 from J, leaving 10 bases between them. Germline assignment: CDR1 SGHVS and CDR2 FNYEAQ. Based on the CDR3 plus reference TRBV7-6 and TRBJ1-2, the full variable domain is GAGVSQSPRYKVTKRGQDVALRCDPISGHVSLYWYRQALGQGPEFLTYFNYEAQQDKSGLPNDRFSAERPEGSISTLTIQRTEQRDSAMYRCASSLRVGDYGYTFGSGTRLTVV.

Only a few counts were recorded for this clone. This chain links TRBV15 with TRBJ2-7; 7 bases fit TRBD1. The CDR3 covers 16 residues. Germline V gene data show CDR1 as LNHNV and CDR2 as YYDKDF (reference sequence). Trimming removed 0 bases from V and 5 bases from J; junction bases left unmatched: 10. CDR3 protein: CATSRDRGVQGNEQYF. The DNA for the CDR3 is TGTGCCACCAGCAGAGATCGGGGTGTACAGGGGAACGAGCAGTACTTC.